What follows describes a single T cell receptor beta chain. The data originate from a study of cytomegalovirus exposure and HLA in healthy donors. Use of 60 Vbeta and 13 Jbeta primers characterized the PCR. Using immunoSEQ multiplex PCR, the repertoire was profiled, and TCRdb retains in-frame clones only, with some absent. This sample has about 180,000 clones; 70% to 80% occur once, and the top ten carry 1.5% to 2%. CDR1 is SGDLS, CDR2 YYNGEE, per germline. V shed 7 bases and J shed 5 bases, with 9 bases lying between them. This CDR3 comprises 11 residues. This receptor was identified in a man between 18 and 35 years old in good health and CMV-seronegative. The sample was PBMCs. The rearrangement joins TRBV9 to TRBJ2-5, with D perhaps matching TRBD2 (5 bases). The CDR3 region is CASGSWETQYF. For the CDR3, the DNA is TGTGCCAGCGGGAGCTGGGAGACCCAGTACTTC.